The 21 T cell receptor beta chains reported below all come from one sample, sequenced in a study of T cells in Graves' hyperthyroidism and ophthalmopathy. Amplified regions were TCR beta CDR3 sequences from RNA transcripts. The study used the HTBI primer set for a first-round RT-PCR of the TCR CDR3. Each CDR3 protein gets one entry after TCRdb re-called the multiplex PCR reads with MiXCR. The table includes some 720,000 distinct CDR3 sequences, roughly 15% detected once. The source material was blood. The receptors come from a man between 18 and 29 years old with Graves' hyperthyroidism.

This clonotype was recorded many times. This chain connects TRBV11-2 to TRBJ2-7; 8 bases match TRBD2. This CDR3 has 16 residues. Germline CDR1 and CDR2: SGHAT and FQNNGV. The V gene end was trimmed by 4 bases and the J gene end by 5 bases; junction bases not matched to a gene: 13. DNA of the CDR3: TGTGCCAGCAGCTCCCCTTCGGGGGGGGCGTACAACGAGCAGTACTTC. It encodes CASSSPSGGAYNEQYF. Full variable domain (remainder filled in from reference TRBV11-2 and TRBJ2-7): EAGVAQSPRYKIIEKRQSVAFWCNPISGHATLYWYQQILGQGPKLLIQFQNNGVVDDSQLPKDRFSAERLKGVDSTLKIQPAKLEDSAVYLCASSSPSGGAYNEQYFGPGTRLTVT.

This clonotype showed up many times. The chain uses TRBV30 and TRBJ1-2; 11 positions match TRBD1. With V trimmed by 7 bases and J by 8 bases, 9 bases remained unmatched. The CDR3 loop spans 13 amino acids. Germline V lookup: CDR1 GTSNPN, CDR2 SVGIG (reference sequence). CDR3 sequence: CALDRGQGDGYTF. The DNA of the CDR3 is TGTGCCTTAGATCGGGGACAGGGGGACGGCTACACCTTC.

This clonotype was seen repeatedly, ten times or more. This chain connects TRBV3-1 to TRBJ2-1; 12 nucleotides line up with TRBD2. Germline assignment: CDR1 LGHDT and CDR2 YNNKEL (reference sequence). After removal of 4 bases from V and 9 bases from J, the junction contained 4 bases not matched to a gene. The CDR3 contains 14 residues. The CDR3 protein is CASSRLAGEGEQFF. CDR3 DNA: TGTGCCAGCAGCCGACTAGCGGGAGAGGGTGAGCAGTTCTTC.

As regards this clonotype: This likely comes from a read error, as the CDR3 has no conserved phenylalanine or tryptophan at its end. This chain links TRBV20-1 with TRBJ2-1, with 7 bases matching TRBD2. V lost 5 bases, J lost 3 bases, and 16 bases stayed unmatched. The CDR3 sequence is 17 residues long. CDR1 and CDR2 from the germline V gene are DFQATT and SNEGSKA (reference sequence). The CDR3 spells CSASHPGQAGRYNEQFL. CDR3 DNA sequence: TGCAGTGCTTCCCACCCGGGTCAAGCGGGACGCTACAATGAGCAGTTCCTC.

V gene TRBV20-1 combines with J gene TRBJ2-3, with D possibly TRBD2 on 5 matching bases. CDR1 and CDR2 from the germline V gene are DFQATT and SNEGSKA (reference sequence). Trimming shortened V by 1 base and J by 0 bases, and 8 bases separated the two germline ends. The CDR3 totals 14 residues. CDR3 in DNA: TGCAGTGCTAGAGCACTAGATAGCACAGATACGCAGTATTTT. It is translated as CSARALDSTDTQYF.

V is TRBV20-1 and J is TRBJ1-3; D gene unclear. This CDR3 contains 14 residues. With 2 bases removed from V and 0 bases from J, the gap between germline ends came to 8 bases. The germline V gene has CDR1 DFQATT and CDR2 SNEGSKA (reference sequence). This CDR3 reads CSARWQNSGNTIYF. The CDR3 DNA follows: TGCAGTGCTAGATGGCAGAACTCTGGAAACACCATATATTTT.

This clonotype was seen only a few times. V is TRBV7-9 and J is TRBJ2-4; 8 bases map to TRBD1. With 3 bases clipped from V and 3 bases from J, the junction kept 4 bases outside the gene matches. Germline loops: CDR1 SEHNR, CDR2 FQNEAQ (reference sequence). The CDR3 has 15 residues. CDR3: CASSLPRGRKNIQYF. CDR3 DNA sequence: TGTGCCAGCAGCTTGCCCAGGGGGCGCAAAAACATTCAGTACTTC. Variable domain in full (rest from reference TRBV7-9 and TRBJ2-4): DTGVSQNPRHKITKRGQNVTFRCDPISEHNRLYWYRQTLGQGPEFLTYFQNEAQLEKSRLLSDRFSAERPKGSFSTLEIQRTEQGDSAMYLCASSLPRGRKNIQYFGAGTRLSVL.

The gene calls are TRBV11-3 and TRBJ2-4, with a possible D match to TRBD2 (7 bases). The CDR3 totals 15 residues. With 5 bases removed from V and 5 bases from J, the gap between germline ends came to 16 bases. CDR1 SGHNT and CDR2 YENEEA come from the germline V gene. CDR3 loop: CASSLGGGEENIQYF. For the CDR3, the DNA is TGTGCCAGCAGCCTAGGGGGGGGTGAAGAAAACATTCAGTACTTC.

CDR3 coding DNA: TGTGCCAGCAGTTACCCCGGGACAGCCTACAATGAGCAGTTCTTC. Protein product: CASSYPGTAYNEQFF. The V and J genes are TRBV6-5 and TRBJ2-1, with 7 bases aligning to TRBD1. The CDR3 covers 15 residues. V trimming: 2 bases; J trimming: 2 bases; junction bases outside the gene matches: 3. CDR1 and CDR2 from the germline V gene are MNHEY and SVGAGI.

Ten or more counts support this clonotype. J is TRBJ2-7 and V is TRBV6-2 or TRBV6-3; D is unresolved. Germline values: CDR1 MNHEY, CDR2 SVGEGT. This CDR3 spans 14 amino acids. V lost 0 bases and J lost 5, with 11 bases in between. The CDR3 loop reads CASSYSTTADEQYF. Here the CDR3 DNA reads TGTGCCAGCAGTTACTCTACTACTGCTGACGAGCAGTACTTC.

This clonotype came up a few times. The chain has TRBV30 and TRBJ1-5; 7 bases line up with TRBD1. There are 14 residues in the CDR3. The germline V gene encodes CDR1 GTSNPN and CDR2 SVGIG (reference sequence). Trimming cost V 3 bases and J 4 bases; bases outside gene matches: 6. The CDR3 region is CAWRKPGGNQPQHF. The DNA of the CDR3 is TGTGCCTGGAGGAAGCCAGGGGGAAATCAGCCCCAGCATTTT.

This clonotype was counted only a few times. With a much larger clone just one base away, this may be a read error. The V and J genes are TRBV11-2 and TRBJ2-1; 10 nucleotides line up with TRBD2. Germline CDR1 and CDR2: SGHAT and FQNNGV. With V trimmed by 5 bases and J by 5 bases, 3 bases remained unmatched. The CDR3 contains 14 residues. CDR3 region: CASSPGLAHNEQFF. As DNA, the CDR3 is TGTGCCAGCAGCCCGGGACTAGCGCACAATGAGCAGTTCTTC. The complete variable domain, with remaining parts taken from reference TRBV11-2 and TRBJ2-1, reads EAGVAQSPRYKIIEKRQSVAFWCNPISGHATLYWYQQILGQGPKLLIQFQNNGVVDDSQLPKDRFSAERLKGVDSTLKIQPAKLEDSAVYLCASSPGLAHNEQFFGPGTRLTVL.

The table lists this clonotype with many counts. The chain recombines TRBV2 with TRBJ2-7; possibly TRBD1 or TRBD2 for D (6 bases each). Trimming took off 0 bases at V and 5 bases at J, with 11 bases between the two ends. The CDR3 covers 14 residues. Germline CDR1 reads SNHLY; CDR2 reads FYNNEI. CDR3 in amino acids: CASSEAVGGHEQYF. The CDR3 DNA sequence: TGTGCCAGCAGTGAAGCCGTTGGGGGGCACGAGCAGTACTTC.

This clonotype has at least ten counts. The chain joins TRBV2 to TRBJ1-2; D is unclear. Germline CDR1 reads SNHLY; CDR2 reads FYNNEI. The CDR3 extends over 12 amino acids. V was clipped by 3 bases and J by 4 bases, with 6 bases between them. The CDR3 reads CASSDFGYGYTF. CDR3 sequence (DNA): TGTGCCAGCAGTGACTTCGGCTATGGCTACACCTTC.

This chain connects TRBV25-1 to TRBJ2-6; weak D call: TRBD1 (6 bases). The germline V gene encodes CDR1 MGHDK and CDR2 SYGVNS. V was cut by 6 bases and J by 0 bases, with 15 bases left in between. The CDR3 loop spans 17 amino acids. CDR3: CASRGNRASSGANVLTF. The DNA for the CDR3 is TGTGCCAGCAGGGGGAACAGGGCAAGCTCTGGGGCCAACGTCCTGACTTTC. The variable domain in full, with the rest retrieved from reference TRBV25-1 and TRBJ2-6, is EADIYQTPRYLVIGTGKKITLECSQTMGHDKMYWYQQDPGMELHLIHYSYGVNSTEKGDLSSESTVSRIRTEHFPLTLESARPSHTSQYLCASRGNRASSGANVLTFGAGSRLTVL.

The chain combines TRBV30 with TRBJ1-6; D unresolved. Germline lookup yields CDR1 GTSNPN and CDR2 SVGIG (reference sequence). Trimming pared 4 bases from V and 4 bases from J, leaving 2 bases between. This CDR3 is built from 11 residues. The CDR3 bases are TGTGCCTGGACTTATAATTCACCCCTCCACTTT. Encoded protein: CAWTYNSPLHF.

This clonotype was found a few times. This chain uses TRBV3-1 with TRBJ2-7; 7 bases are shared with TRBD2. After removal of 3 bases from V and 2 bases from J, the junction contained 4 bases not matched to a gene. Germline CDR1 and CDR2: LGHDT and YNNKEL (reference sequence). The CDR3 has 14 amino acids. DNA for the CDR3: TGTGCCAGCAGCCATGCGGGAGTCACCTACGAGCAGTACTTC. This translates into CASSHAGVTYEQYF.

This clonotype was counted ten times or more. The chain is built from TRBV10-3 and TRBJ2-1; 9 bases line up with TRBD2. The CDR3 is made up of 16 amino acids. CDR1 is ENHRY, CDR2 SYGVKD, per germline. J was trimmed by 11 bases and V by 0 bases; bases with no gene match: 11. In nucleotides, the CDR3 is TGTGCCATCAGTGAGTCAAGCGGGGGGAATTTGCATAAGCAGTTCTTC. It is translated as CAISESSGGNLHKQFF.

This clonotype was found many times. This chain connects TRBV11-1 to TRBJ2-7; D is uncertain. CDR3 size: 12 residues. Germline V lookup: CDR1 SGHAT, CDR2 FQDESV (reference sequence). V was pared by 3 bases and J by 7 bases, with 10 bases between. The CDR3 nucleotides are TGTGCCAGCAGCTTCTACGGAAATGAGCAGTACTTC. Its protein is CASSFYGNEQYF.

In regard to this clonotype: A clone one base away is much larger, so this may be a read error. The chain combines TRBV5-4 with TRBJ2-5; D is ambiguous. The CDR3 length is 13 residues. Germline CDR1 is SGHNT and CDR2 is YYREEE (reference sequence). Between the trimmed V and J ends, which lost 1 base and 3 bases, there was a span of 7 bases. The CDR3 spells CASSLTVEETQYF. CDR3 bases: TGTGCCAGCAGCTTGACAGTCGAAGAGACCCAGTACTTC.

The rearrangement links TRBV3-1 to TRBJ2-6; 8 positions agree with TRBD1. Looked up from germline, CDR1 is LGHDT and CDR2 is YNNKEL (reference sequence). Losses at the gene ends were 4 bases for V and 2 bases for J; bases not matched to a gene: 7. The CDR3 has 17 residues. This CDR3 reads CASSPYPGGAGANVLTF. As DNA, the CDR3 is TGTGCCAGCAGCCCATATCCAGGGGGCGCTGGGGCCAACGTCCTGACTTTC.